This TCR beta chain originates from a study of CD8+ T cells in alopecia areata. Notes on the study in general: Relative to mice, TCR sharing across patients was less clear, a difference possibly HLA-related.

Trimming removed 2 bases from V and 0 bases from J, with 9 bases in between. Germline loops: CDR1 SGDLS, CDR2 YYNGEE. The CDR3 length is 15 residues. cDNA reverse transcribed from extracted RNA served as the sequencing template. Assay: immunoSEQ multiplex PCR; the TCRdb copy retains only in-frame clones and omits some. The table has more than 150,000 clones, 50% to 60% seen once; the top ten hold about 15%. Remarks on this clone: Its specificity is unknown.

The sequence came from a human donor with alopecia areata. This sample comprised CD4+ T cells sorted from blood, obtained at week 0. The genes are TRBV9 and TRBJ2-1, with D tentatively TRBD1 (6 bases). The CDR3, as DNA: TGTGCCAGCAGCGTGGGGGCGGGCTCCTACAATGAGCAGTTCTTC. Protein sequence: CASSVGAGSYNEQFF.